Listed here are 20 T cell receptor beta chains from one sample, sequenced in a study of T cells in Graves' hyperthyroidism and ophthalmopathy. TCR beta CDR3 region amplification was performed from RNA transcripts. A first-round RT-PCR of the TCR CDR3 used the HTBI primer set. TCRdb called the multiplex PCR reads again in MiXCR, with one record for every CDR3 protein. The sample has approximately 410,000 distinct CDR3 sequences; roughly 14% are singletons. The sample consisted of blood. The receptors were sampled from a man younger than 35 with Graves' ophthalmopathy.

This chain joins TRBV20-1 and TRBJ2-1; a possible D gene is TRBD2 (5 bases). Looked up from germline, CDR1 is DFQATT and CDR2 is SNEGSKA (reference sequence). Trimming took 6 bases from V and 0 from J, leaving 12 bases between them. This CDR3 spans 14 amino acids. CDR3 region: CSAVALSSYNEQFF. In DNA form, the CDR3 reads TGCAGTGCCGTAGCGCTAAGCTCCTACAATGAGCAGTTCTTC.

Many counts were recorded for this clonotype. CDR3 residues: CSARDGGRGSYEQYF. The CDR3 DNA sequence: TGCAGTGCTAGAGATGGCGGGAGGGGCTCCTACGAGCAGTACTTC. The rearrangement links TRBV20-1 to TRBJ2-7, with 9 bases that match TRBD2. Germline assignment: CDR1 DFQATT and CDR2 SNEGSKA (reference sequence). With 0 bases clipped from V and 0 bases from J, the junction kept 3 bases outside the gene matches. The CDR3 contains 15 residues.

This clonotype was seen at least ten times. The chain joins TRBV11-2 to TRBJ2-7, with 8 bases matching TRBD1. The CDR3 spans 15 residues. Per the germline V gene, CDR1 is SGHAT and CDR2 is FQNNGV. Germline trimming cut 5 bases from V and 2 bases from J; bases unmatched to any gene: 8. CDR3: CASSPDLQGAYEQYF. CDR3 bases: TGTGCCAGCAGCCCCGATCTACAGGGGGCCTACGAGCAGTACTTC.

This clonotype was recorded many times. The gene calls are TRBV20-1 and TRBJ2-1; TRBD1 matches at 8 bases. The ends lost 0 bases at V and 7 bases at J; junction bases unmatched: 8. CDR1 and CDR2 (germline): DFQATT, SNEGSKA (reference sequence). The CDR3 is made up of 15 amino acids. The CDR3 region is CSARDGQGAWNEQFF. In DNA form, the CDR3 reads TGCAGTGCTAGAGATGGGCAGGGGGCGTGGAATGAGCAGTTCTTC.

This clonotype was detected many times. The chain links TRBV20-1 to TRBJ2-5; 14 nucleotides match TRBD2. Per germline, CDR1 DFQATT and CDR2 SNEGSKA (reference sequence). J lost 5 bases, V lost 1 base, and 0 bases had no gene match. This CDR3 comprises 14 residues. The CDR3 reads CSARGTSGGETQYF. The CDR3, as DNA: TGCAGTGCTAGAGGGACTAGCGGGGGGGAGACCCAGTACTTC.

On this clonotype itself: A much larger clonotype is one base distant, so this may be a read error. The chain carries TRBV28 and TRBJ1-6, with D perhaps matching TRBD1 (5 bases). This CDR3 is 14 amino acids long. CDR1 is MDHEN and CDR2 is SYDVKM in the germline V gene. The CDR3 loop is CASSPPRENSPFHF. As DNA, the CDR3 is TGTGCCAGCAGCCCCCCCAGGGAGAATTCACCCTTCCACTTT. The entire variable domain, with the rest obtained from reference TRBV28 and TRBJ1-6, is as follows: DVKVTQSSRYLVKRTGEKVFLECVQDMDHENMFWYRQDPGLGLRLIYFSYDVKMKEKGDIPEGYSVSREKKERFSLILESASTNQTSMYLCASSPPRENSPFHFGNGTRLTVT.

This clonotype was recorded at least ten times. This chain links TRBV11-2 with TRBJ2-1; 8 bases fit TRBD1. There are 15 residues in the CDR3. With V trimmed by 5 bases and J by 2 bases, 5 bases remained unmatched. CDR1 is SGHAT and CDR2 is FQNNGV in the germline V gene. CDR3 region: CASSTGTGPYNEQFF. The CDR3 DNA is TGTGCCAGCAGCACCGGGACAGGCCCCTACAATGAGCAGTTCTTC.

This clonotype was seen a few times. The rearrangement uses TRBV14 and TRBJ1-1, with 7 bases lining up with TRBD1. V gave up 1 base and J gave up 4 bases; unmatched junction bases: 12. CDR1 and CDR2 from the germline V gene are SGHDN and FVKESK. The CDR3 is 17 amino acids. The chain's CDR3 is CASSQGPTDRVITEAFF. CDR3 bases: TGTGCCAGCAGCCAAGGTCCCACAGACAGGGTTATCACTGAAGCTTTCTTT.

This clonotype was seen repeatedly, ten times or more. The V call is TRBV15, the J call TRBJ1-1; D ambiguous. The CDR3 spans 17 residues. CDR1 and CDR2 from the germline V gene are LNHNV and YYDKDF (reference sequence). V shed 0 bases and J shed 2 bases, with 16 bases lying between them. The CDR3 DNA is TGTGCCACCAGCAGAGATAAATTACAACCACGAAACACTGAAGCTTTCTTT. The encoded protein is CATSRDKLQPRNTEAFF.

The rearrangement joins TRBV14 to TRBJ2-3; TRBD2 agrees at 7 bases. With V trimmed by 1 base and J by 2 bases, 15 bases remained unmatched. Germline CDR1 SGHDN, CDR2 FVKESK. This CDR3 spans 19 amino acids. The CDR3 nucleotides read TGTGCCAGCAGCCAAGTAGGCCGCAGTCATCTAGCGGACACAGATACGCAGTATTTT. Amino acids: CASSQVGRSHLADTDTQYF.

This clonotype was observed many times. The chain is built from TRBV11-2 and TRBJ2-5; TRBD1 matches 7 bases. The CDR3 runs 15 residues. Trimming removed 6 bases from V and 5 bases from J; junction bases left unmatched: 12. From germline, CDR1 is SGHAT and CDR2 FQNNGV. The CDR3 reads CASRPIQGSRETQYF. CDR3 nucleotides: TGTGCCAGCAGGCCAATACAGGGGTCTCGGGAGACCCAGTACTTC.

This clonotype was counted at least ten times. An end of the junction does not agree with germline; a read error may underlie this. V usage is TRBV7-7 and J usage is TRBJ2-3, with 11 bases lining up with TRBD1. This CDR3 has 14 residues. The germline gives CDR1 SSHAT, CDR2 FNYEAQ (reference sequence). The CDR3 DNA is TGTGCTAGCAGCCAGGGACAGGGGGCAGATACGCAGTATTTT. It translates to CASSQGQGADTQYF.

The chain has TRBV20-1 and TRBJ2-7; D might be TRBD1 or TRBD2, each matching 6 bases. Germline assignment: CDR1 DFQATT and CDR2 SNEGSKA (reference sequence). There are 16 residues in the CDR3. V was shortened by 1 base and J by 0 bases, with 16 bases between the two germline ends. CDR3 nucleotide sequence: TGCAGTGCTAGAGGGGGCAGGGGACTTAGCTCCTACGAGCAGTACTTC. Translating gives CSARGGRGLSSYEQYF.

This clonotype was observed at least ten times. The rearrangement uses TRBV20-1 and TRBJ2-7; maybe TRBD1 (6 bases). Germline V gene lookup returns CDR1 DFQATT and CDR2 SNEGSKA (reference sequence). The CDR3 covers 15 residues. V lost 1 base to trimming and J lost 0 bases, with 13 bases between them. In nucleotides, the CDR3 is TGCAGTGCTAGAGGGGGGCTAGCCCCCTCCTACGAGCAGTACTTC. Its translation: CSARGGLAPSYEQYF.

The chain employs TRBV7-3 and TRBJ2-7, with 7 bases that match TRBD2. J lost 1 base, V lost 8 bases, and 5 bases had no gene match. This CDR3 is 13 amino acids long. CDR1 is SGHTA and CDR2 is FQGTGA in the germline V gene. CDR3 protein: CASGEGPSYEQYF. DNA of the CDR3: TGTGCCAGCGGGGAGGGCCCATCCTACGAGCAGTACTTC.

This clonotype was seen many times. The gene calls are TRBV5-1 and TRBJ1-2; D not resolved. This CDR3 comprises 15 residues. The germline V and J ends were trimmed by 0 bases and 0 bases, with 9 bases remaining between them. The V gene's germline CDR1 is SGHRS and CDR2 YFSETQ. DNA of the CDR3: TGCGCCAGCAGCTTGGAGTGGGAACCTAACTATGGCTACACCTTC. Translating it yields CASSLEWEPNYGYTF.

This chain connects TRBV6-1 to TRBJ1-5, with D hard to call. CDR1 and CDR2 from the germline V gene are MNHNS and SASEGT. The CDR3 covers 13 residues. The V end was cut by 5 bases, the J end by 5 bases, with 10 bases between. The DNA of the CDR3 is TGTGCCAGCAGTTACGACGGGGATCAGCCCCAGCATTTT. It codes for CASSYDGDQPQHF.

The chain links TRBV6-1 to TRBJ1-1, with D perhaps matching TRBD1 (5 bases). This CDR3 spans 17 amino acids. Germline V lookup: CDR1 MNHNS, CDR2 SASEGT. The germline V and J ends were trimmed by 5 bases and 7 bases, with 26 bases remaining between them. The chain's CDR3 is CASSWGNDRYDRGEAFF. The DNA of the CDR3 is TGTGCCAGCAGTTGGGGGAACGATCGTTACGATCGTGGTGAAGCTTTCTTT.

This clonotype was counted between two and nine times. The rearrangement uses TRBV19 and TRBJ1-5; D remains unclear. The V and J ends lost 7 bases and 3 bases respectively, with 13 bases between them. CDR1 is LNHDA, CDR2 SQIVND, per germline (reference sequence). The CDR3 has 14 amino acids. This chain's CDR3 is CASKGALLNQPQHF. CDR3 nucleotides: TGTGCCAGTAAAGGAGCTCTCCTCAATCAGCCCCAGCATTTT. Together with reference TRBV19 and TRBJ1-5, the CDR3 gives the full variable domain: DGGITQSPKYLFRKEGQNVTLSCEQNLNHDAMYWYRQDPGQGLRLIYYSQIVNDFQKGDIAEGYSVSREKKESFPLTVTSAQKNPTAFYLCASKGALLNQPQHFGDGTRLSIL.

This chain joins TRBV9 and TRBJ1-3, with D possibly TRBD1 on 5 matching bases. This CDR3 region has 17 residues. Trimming removed 4 bases at V and 0 bases at J, with 17 bases between. Germline V CDR1 and CDR2: SGDLS, YYNGEE. This chain's CDR3 is CASSKPGTEPSGNTIYF. In DNA form, the CDR3 reads TGTGCCAGCAGCAAGCCGGGGACGGAACCCTCTGGAAACACCATATATTTT. The full variable domain, in which reference TRBV9 and TRBJ1-3 provide the parts outside the CDR3, is DSGVTQTPKHLITATGQRVTLRCSPRSGDLSVYWYQQSLDQGLQFLIQYYNGEERAKGNILERFSAQQFPDLHSELNLSSLELGDSALYFCASSKPGTEPSGNTIYFGEGSWLTVV.